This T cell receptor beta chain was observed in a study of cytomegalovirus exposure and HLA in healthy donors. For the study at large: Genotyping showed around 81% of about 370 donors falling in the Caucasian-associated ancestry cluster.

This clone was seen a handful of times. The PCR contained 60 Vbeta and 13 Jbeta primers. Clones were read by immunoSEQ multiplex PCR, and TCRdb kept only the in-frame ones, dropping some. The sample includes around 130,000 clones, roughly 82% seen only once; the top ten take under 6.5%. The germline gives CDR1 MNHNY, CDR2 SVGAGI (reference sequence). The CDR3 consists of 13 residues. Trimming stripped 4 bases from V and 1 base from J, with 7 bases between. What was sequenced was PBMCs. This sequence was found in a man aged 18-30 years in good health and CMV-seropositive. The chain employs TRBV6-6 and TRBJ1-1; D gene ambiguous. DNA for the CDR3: TGTGCCAGCAGTTCAACGGGGAACACTGAAGCTTTCTTT. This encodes CASSSTGNTEAFF.